One and the same sample provided the 31 T cell receptor beta chains below, sequenced in a study of spatial heterogeneity in lung cancer. MiXCR, run by TCRdb on the 5' RACE reads, gives a single entry per CDR3 protein. Seen here are several hundred distinct CDR3 sequences, approximately 19% observed once, and the top ten hold 39%. Regarding time point: sample taken at primary tumor resection. Material for sequencing was whole RNA from tumor, nontumor lung or frozen PBMC, left unsorted. The source material was PBMCs, sampled at surgery. The receptors here all came from a female donor with early-stage non-small cell lung cancer.

Notes on this clonotype: Since the library was made to target alpha chains, this beta chain is a stray read and its abundance is not meaningful. V is TRBV20-1 and J is TRBJ2-2; no clear D gene. CDR3 length: 11 residues. V was clipped by 0 bases and J by 8 bases, with 4 bases between them. Germline V gene data show CDR1 as DFQATT and CDR2 as SNEGSKA (reference sequence). This CDR3 is CSARDFGELFF. CDR3 coding DNA: TGCAGTGCTAGAGATTTTGGGGAGCTGTTTTTT.

A remark on this clonotype: This beta chain is off target for a library built for alpha chains, so its abundance means little. V and J are TRBV12-3 or TRBV12-4 and TRBJ1-1, with a possible D match to TRBD1 (6 bases). CDR3 length: 13 residues. The V and J ends lost 3 bases and 5 bases respectively, with 10 bases between them. CDR3 in amino acids: CASSFGGPTEAFF. The CDR3 DNA follows: TGTGCCAGCAGTTTCGGGGGGCCTACTGAAGCTTTCTTT.

This clonotype is medium-sized by share. This beta chain is an unintended read in a library built for alpha chains; its size means little. The chain carries TRBV12-3 or TRBV12-4 and TRBJ2-5, with a weak D call TRBD1 (7 bases). The V and J ends lost 6 bases and 4 bases respectively, with 15 bases between them. The CDR3 is 14 residues long. This chain's CDR3 is CASRPNRGGETQYF. DNA for the CDR3: TGTGCCAGCAGGCCCAACAGGGGAGGAGAGACCCAGTACTTC.

Comments on this clonotype: This beta chain was picked up by a library intended for alpha chains and is off target, so its count carries little meaning. The chain's CDR3 is CSADSTNSPLHF. In DNA form, the CDR3 reads TGCAGTGCGGACAGTACGAATTCACCCCTCCACTTT. The J gene is TRBJ1-6, the V gene TRBV20-1; a possible D gene is TRBD1 (6 bases). V lost 6 bases and J lost 7, with 10 bases in between. From germline, CDR1 is DFQATT and CDR2 SNEGSKA (reference sequence). The CDR3 loop spans 12 amino acids.

As to this clonotype: Little can be read into the size of this beta chain, an off-target read in a library designed for alpha chains. V is TRBV9 and J is TRBJ1-3, with D unresolved. Germline V gene data show CDR1 as SGDLS and CDR2 as YYNGEE. CDR3 size: 13 residues. V was cut by 6 bases and J by 3 bases, with 10 bases left in between. CDR3 nucleotide sequence: TGTGCCAGCATGGAGCAGGATGGAAACACCATATATTTT. This encodes CASMEQDGNTIYF.

About this clonotype: The library was built for alpha chains, so this beta chain is an off-target read and its size means little. The CDR3 DNA follows: TGTGCCGTTGGGGGCTCTGGGGCCAACGTCCTGACTTTC. Translation: CAVGGSGANVLTF. The chain links TRBV6-2 or TRBV6-3 to TRBJ2-6; D may match TRBD1 or TRBD2 (5 bases each). V gave up 11 bases and J gave up 0 bases, with 8 bases separating them. This CDR3 region has 13 residues. From germline, CDR1 is MNHEY and CDR2 SVGEGT.

Note on this clonotype: One junction end does not reproduce the germline sequence, and a read error may be involved. This beta chain is a stray sequence in a library constructed for alpha chains; its clone size is not meaningful. The rearrangement joins TRBV4-1 to TRBJ2-1, with 7 bases matching TRBD2. In germline, CDR1 is MGHRA, CDR2 YSYEKL. The CDR3 extends over 13 amino acids. The CDR3 loop is CASSQDVGAGVIF. CDR3 nucleotides: TGCGCCAGCAGCCAAGATGTAGGGGCGGGAGTTATCTTC.

This clonotype was counted a few times. A library made for alpha chains picked up this beta chain off target, so its size means little. The CDR3 spells CGGGSSNTGELFF. The CDR3, as DNA: TGTGGAGGAGGCAGCTCGAACACCGGGGAGCTGTTTTTT. The chain links TRBV7-2 to TRBJ2-2, with D possibly being TRBD2 (5 bases). This CDR3 has 13 residues. Germline CDR1 SGHTA, CDR2 FQGNSA.

As for this clonotype: This beta chain came through as a stray read in a library set up for alpha chains, and its size says little. This rearrangement joins TRBV4-1 to TRBJ2-3, with D tentatively TRBD1 (5 bases). The CDR3 contains 14 residues. Germline-derived CDR1 and CDR2 are MGHRA and YSYEKL. V lost 1 base, J lost 1 base, and 6 bases lay in between. CDR3 nucleotides: TGCGCCAGCAGCCAAGTGACAGGCACAGATACGCAGTATTTT. This gives the protein CASSQVTGTDTQYF.

By frequency in the sample, this clonotype is large. This beta chain turned up in a library designed for alpha chains; as an off-target read, its abundance says little. The CDR3 region is CASSRGQGPDTQYF. The CDR3 DNA sequence: TGTGCCAGCAGTAGGGGACAGGGACCAGATACGCAGTATTTT. The chain combines TRBV9 with TRBJ2-3, with 9 bases that match TRBD1. Losses at the gene ends were 5 bases for V and 4 bases for J; bases not matched to a gene: 5. Germline lookup yields CDR1 SGDLS and CDR2 YYNGEE. The CDR3 length is 14 residues.

This clonotype rates as large. This beta chain is a stray read from a library made for alpha chains; its abundance is not meaningful. The chain joins TRBV6-2 or TRBV6-3 to TRBJ2-7; D not certain. Germline V gene lookup returns CDR1 MNHEY and CDR2 SVGEGT. Trimming removed 6 bases from V and 0 bases from J, with 6 bases in between. The CDR3 length is 12 residues. CDR3 protein: CASSLNSYEQYF. CDR3 nucleotide sequence: TGTGCCAGCAGCCTAAACTCCTACGAGCAGTACTTC.

This clonotype has a handful of counts. The library was prepared for alpha chains; this beta chain is a stray read, so its frequency means little. The chain couples TRBV4-3 to TRBJ1-5; D remains unclear. Between the trimmed V and J ends, which lost 0 bases and 3 bases, there was a span of 3 bases. The germline V gene has CDR1 LGHNA and CDR2 YSLEER. CDR3 length: 13 amino acids. The CDR3 DNA reads as TGCGCCAGCAGCCAAGAAACCAATCAGCCCCAGCATTTT. This sequence encodes CASSQETNQPQHF.

With regard to this clonotype: The size of this beta chain means little, since it is a stray read in a library made for alpha chains. The rearrangement links TRBV30 to TRBJ2-5, with D tentatively TRBD1 or TRBD2 (6 bases each). This CDR3 has 12 residues. Germline CDR1 reads GTSNPN; CDR2 reads SVGIG (reference sequence). V lost 2 bases and J lost 5, with 9 bases in between. The CDR3 DNA reads as TGTGCCTGGAGTCGGAGGGGGGAGACCCAGTACTTC. Protein sequence: CAWSRRGETQYF.

In regard to this clonotype: This beta chain is off target for a library built for alpha chains, so its abundance means little. The chain couples TRBV6-2 or TRBV6-3 to TRBJ2-2; D gene ambiguous. The CDR3 length is 13 residues. Deletions cut 6 bases from V and 0 bases from J, with 5 bases between. The germline CDR1 and CDR2 sequences are MNHEY and SVGEGT. The CDR3, as DNA: TGTGCCAGCAGGAAAGCGAACACCGGGGAGCTGTTTTTT. Its translation: CASRKANTGELFF.

Concerning this clonotype itself: The size of this beta chain means little, since it is a stray read in a library made for alpha chains. CDR3: CASSVALAGGNEQFF. In DNA form, the CDR3 reads TGTGCCAGCAGCGTAGCACTAGCGGGAGGAAATGAGCAGTTCTTC. The chain links TRBV9 to TRBJ2-1; 12 bases map to TRBD2. CDR1 and CDR2 (germline): SGDLS, YYNGEE. V was clipped by 0 bases and J by 7 bases; unmatched bases: 2. This CDR3 contains 15 residues.

Concerning this clonotype itself: A library prepared for alpha chains yielded this beta chain as an off-target read; its size is of little meaning. The DNA for the CDR3 is TGTGCCAGCAGTTATTACGGACAGGGCGAGGCTCAGTACTTC. This sequence encodes CASSYYGQGEAQYF. This chain uses TRBV6-2 or TRBV6-3 with TRBJ2-4, with TRBD1 matching over 8 bases. CDR1 MNHEY and CDR2 SVGEGT come from the germline V gene. Losses at the gene ends were 3 bases for V and 12 bases for J; bases not matched to a gene: 10. This CDR3 is 14 amino acids long.

As to this clonotype: Since it is a stray read in a library aimed at alpha chains, this beta chain has a size that is not meaningful. The V gene is TRBV20-1, the J gene TRBJ2-5; D gene ambiguous. Trimming left V 2 bases short and J 1 base short, with 8 bases between. Germline CDR1 and CDR2: DFQATT and SNEGSKA (reference sequence). The CDR3 is 13 amino acids. CDR3 amino acids: CSARLGFQETQYF. Written as DNA, the CDR3 is TGCAGTGCTAGACTGGGTTTCCAAGAGACCCAGTACTTC.

This clonotype was observed a few times. Being off target in a library aimed at alpha chains, this beta chain has a size of little meaning. The chain is built from TRBV5-6 and TRBJ2-1; 13 positions match TRBD2. The germline V gene encodes CDR1 SGHDT and CDR2 YYEEEE. This CDR3 has 16 residues. V lost 1 base, J lost 10 bases, and 8 bases stayed unmatched. The CDR3 here is CASSLPGLAGEPEQFF. CDR3 DNA: TGTGCCAGCAGCTTGCCCGGACTAGCGGGAGAACCCGAGCAGTTCTTC. Full variable domain (outside the CDR3, taken from reference TRBV5-6 and TRBJ2-1): DAGVTQSPTHLIKTRGQQVTLRCSPKSGHDTVSWYQQALGQGPQFIFQYYEEEERQRGNFPDRFSGHQFPNYSSELNVNALLLGDSALYLCASSLPGLAGEPEQFFGPGTRLTVL.

This clonotype rates as large. Because the library targeted alpha chains, this beta chain is an off-target read whose size means little. This chain joins TRBV7-2 and TRBJ2-7; D is perhaps TRBD2 (6 bases). Germline V gene lookup returns CDR1 SGHTA and CDR2 FQGNSA. V was pared by 5 bases and J by 6 bases, with 17 bases between. There are 14 residues in the CDR3. DNA of the CDR3: TGTGCCAGCAGCACTACGGGAGTCCCTGGCGAGCAGTACTTC. Translation gives CASSTTGVPGEQYF.

Only a few counts were recorded for this clonotype. This beta chain is an unintended read in a library built for alpha chains; its size means little. V usage is TRBV12-3 or TRBV12-4 and J usage is TRBJ2-1; D may match TRBD1 or TRBD2 (5 bases each). This CDR3 has 10 amino acids. With 6 bases removed from V and 11 bases from J, the gap between germline ends came to 8 bases. As DNA, the CDR3 is TGTGCCAGCAGCGAGGGGAAGCAGTTCTTC. Translating gives CASSEGKQFF.

Details on this clonotype: The size of this beta chain means little, since it is a stray read in a library made for alpha chains. This sequence joins TRBV10-3 and TRBJ1-2; a possible D gene is TRBD1 (6 bases). V was trimmed by 6 bases and J by 2 bases, leaving 13 bases between them. Germline CDR1 ENHRY, CDR2 SYGVKD. CDR3 length: 14 amino acids. The CDR3 sequence: CAIRIQGLNYGYTF. The CDR3 DNA reads as TGTGCCATCAGGATACAGGGTCTCAACTATGGCTACACCTTC.

Note on this clonotype: In a library made to pick up alpha chains, this beta chain is a stray read with a size that means little. This sequence joins TRBV20-1 and TRBJ2-7; D is uncertain. The CDR3 spans 16 residues. The V and J ends lost 0 bases and 4 bases respectively, with 19 bases between them. Germline values: CDR1 DFQATT, CDR2 SNEGSKA (reference sequence). The CDR3 loop reads CSARDPQSGPPYEQYF. The CDR3 nucleotides read TGCAGTGCTAGAGATCCTCAGTCAGGACCCCCATACGAGCAGTACTTC.

This clonotype was counted a few times. The library was designed around alpha chains, so this beta chain is a stray read whose abundance carries little weight. The V call is TRBV12-3 or TRBV12-4, the J call TRBJ1-2; D is ambiguous. V lost 3 bases and J lost 8, with 19 bases in between. There are 15 residues in the CDR3. The CDR3 DNA reads TGTGCCAGCAGTTTTGGTCCGAGATCCCCGGGGGGCTACACCTTC. It specifies CASSFGPRSPGGYTF.

As regards this clonotype: This beta chain is an unintended read in a library built for alpha chains; its size means little. J is TRBJ2-7 and V is TRBV20-1; maybe TRBD2 (6 bases). The CDR3 has 15 amino acids. The germline V and J ends were trimmed by 6 bases and 2 bases, with 20 bases remaining between them. CDR1 DFQATT and CDR2 SNEGSKA come from the germline V gene (reference sequence). The CDR3 DNA follows: TGCAGTGCCCCTCTCCCCGGACTATCGGCCTACGAGCAGTACTTC. It yields the protein CSAPLPGLSAYEQYF.

Relative to its sample, this clonotype is medium-sized. This beta chain lies outside the target of a library built for alpha chains; its clone size means little. The chain employs TRBV29-1 and TRBJ2-1; D unresolved. V lost 3 bases to trimming and J lost 9 bases, with 15 bases between them. There are 13 residues in the CDR3. Germline loops: CDR1 SQVTM, CDR2 ANQGSEA. CDR3 residues: CSVDDGLSGEQFF. Here the CDR3 DNA reads TGCAGCGTTGACGACGGCCTATCGGGTGAGCAGTTCTTC.

This clonotype is classed as large (0.1 to 1%). This beta chain is a stray sequence in a library constructed for alpha chains; its clone size is not meaningful. This rearrangement joins TRBV7-8 to TRBJ2-5; D remains unclear. Germline V lookup: CDR1 SGHVS, CDR2 FQNEAQ. V was trimmed by 5 bases and J by 2 bases, leaving 12 bases between them. The CDR3 spans 14 residues. In nucleotides, the CDR3 is TGTGCCAGCAGCCCTAGTCCCAGGCAAGAGACCCAGTACTTC. It translates to CASSPSPRQETQYF.

This clonotype is judged medium-sized (0.01 to 0.1%). In a library made to pick up alpha chains, this beta chain is a stray read with a size that means little. The chain is built from TRBV6-1 and TRBJ2-7; 8 bases align to TRBD2. V was pared by 5 bases and J by 3 bases, with 6 bases of the junction left unmatched. The CDR3 spans 14 residues. Germline assignment: CDR1 MNHNS and CDR2 SASEGT. CDR3 residues: CASSTTSGDYEQYF. DNA of the CDR3: TGTGCCAGCAGTACAACTAGCGGAGACTACGAGCAGTACTTC.

This clonotype rates as large. For a library built for alpha chains, this beta chain is a stray read; little rests on its size. The chain has TRBV29-1 and TRBJ2-1; D tentatively fits TRBD1 or TRBD2 (6 bases each). This CDR3 is built from 14 residues. CDR1 and CDR2 (germline): SQVTM, ANQGSEA. V gave up 4 bases and J gave up 3 bases, with 13 bases separating them. The CDR3 is CSVAPGAGYNEQFF. In DNA, the CDR3 is TGCAGCGTTGCGCCGGGGGCGGGCTACAATGAGCAGTTCTTC.

Details on this clonotype: Within a library made for alpha chains, this beta chain is off target, and its count is uninformative. The gene calls are TRBV7-3 and TRBJ2-1; D unresolved. Trimming stripped 2 bases from V and 5 bases from J, with 7 bases between. Germline values: CDR1 SGHTA, CDR2 FQGTGA. CDR3 length: 13 amino acids. The CDR3 protein is CASSLGLHNEQFF. CDR3 nucleotide sequence: TGTGCCAGCAGCTTAGGGCTACACAATGAGCAGTTCTTC. The whole variable domain, filled in from reference TRBV7-3 and TRBJ2-1, reads GAGVSQTPSNKVTEKGKYVELRCDPISGHTALYWYRQSLGQGPEFLIYFQGTGAADDSGLPNDRFFAVRPEGSVSTLKIQRTERGDSAVYLCASSLGLHNEQFFGPGTRLTVL.

This clonotype ranks as hyperexpanded. Since the library was made to target alpha chains, this beta chain is a stray read and its abundance is not meaningful. This chain connects TRBV7-2 to TRBJ1-2, with a possible D match to TRBD1 (5 bases). CDR1 and CDR2 from the germline V gene are SGHTA and FQGNSA. This CDR3 is built from 14 residues. V dropped 3 bases and J dropped 5 bases, with 13 bases sitting between them. CDR3 DNA sequence: TGTGCCAGCAGCTTGGGAGGGGACGGGTATGGCTACACCTTC. Amino acid sequence: CASSLGGDGYGYTF.

Turning to this clonotype: This beta chain appears as a stray read in a library generated for alpha chains; its size is not informative. The chain is built from TRBV13 and TRBJ2-5; D perhaps matches TRBD2 (5 bases). The germline CDR1 and CDR2 sequences are PRHDT and FYEKMQ (reference sequence). The ends were cut back, 6 bases at V and 4 bases at J, with 12 bases in the middle. There are 13 residues in the CDR3. CDR3 loop: CASSRGFGETQYF. Here the CDR3 DNA reads TGTGCCAGCAGTCGCGGGTTCGGAGAGACCCAGTACTTC.